A selection of T cell receptor beta chains follows, all from one sample in a study of T cell responses to AZD1222 COVID-19 vaccine. Libraries were prepared by immunoSEQ multiplex PCR; TCRdb keeps only in-frame clonotypes and omits some of them. The top ten clones hold around 2.5% of a sample with about 150,000 clones, roughly 92% of them seen once. Here the sequenced sample was peripheral blood, taken on day 0 of AZD1222 vaccination. Receptors originate from an adult in good health. Each CDR3 is given with its conserved first and last residue. The order of the fields is D gene, V gene, CDR3 length, J gene, clone size, CDR3 protein, CDR3 DNA. A D gene is named only where the DNA matches it firmly. For some rows the clone size is stated as once, few or many, or as a class when expanded; others skip it.

D gene: TRBD1; V gene: TRBV27; CDR3 length: 15; J gene: TRBJ1-1; clone size: -; CDR3 protein: CASRLHSTGGTEAFF; CDR3 DNA: TGTGCCAGCAGACTCCACTCGACAGGGGGCACTGAAGCTTTCTTT
D gene: TRBD1; V gene: TRBV6-5; CDR3 length: 12; J gene: TRBJ2-7; clone size: -; CDR3 protein: CASTWTGPEQYF; CDR3 DNA: TGTGCCAGCACCTGGACAGGACCAGAGCAGTACTTC
D gene: -; V gene: TRBV6-5; CDR3 length: 15; J gene: TRBJ1-5; clone size: -; CDR3 protein: CASSYSLSRAQPQHF; CDR3 DNA: TGTGCCAGCAGTTACTCGCTCTCCCGGGCTCAGCCCCAGCATTTT
D gene: TRBD1; V gene: TRBV5-8; CDR3 length: 14; J gene: TRBJ1-5; clone size: -; CDR3 protein: CASRDRGGNQPQHF; CDR3 DNA: TGTGCCAGCAGGGACAGGGGAGGTAATCAGCCCCAGCATTTT
D gene: -; V gene: TRBV18; CDR3 length: 13; J gene: TRBJ1-5; clone size: -; CDR3 protein: CASSPGQHQPQHF; CDR3 DNA: TGTGCCAGCTCACCAGGGCAGCATCAGCCCCAGCATTTT
D gene: -; V gene: TRBV2; CDR3 length: 14; J gene: TRBJ1-5; clone size: -; CDR3 protein: CASSQENSNQPQHF; CDR3 DNA: TGTGCCAGCAGTCAGGAAAATAGCAATCAGCCCCAGCATTTT
D gene: TRBD1; V gene: TRBV7-2; CDR3 length: 16; J gene: TRBJ1-4; clone size: -; CDR3 protein: CASSTDLGQGREKLFF; CDR3 DNA: TGTGCCAGCAGCACCGATCTGGGACAGGGGCGAGAAAAACTGTTTTTT
D gene: TRBD2; V gene: TRBV24-1; CDR3 length: 15; J gene: TRBJ2-1; clone size: -; CDR3 protein: CATSEQTTSLAEQFF; CDR3 DNA: TGTGCCACCAGTGAGCAAACGACTAGCCTCGCCGAGCAGTTCTTC
D gene: -; V gene: TRBV30; CDR3 length: 14; J gene: TRBJ1-5; clone size: -; CDR3 protein: CAWSVQTGNQPQHF; CDR3 DNA: TGTGCCTGGAGTGTACAGACTGGGAATCAGCCCCAGCATTTT
D gene: TRBD1; V gene: TRBV5-4; CDR3 length: 13; J gene: TRBJ1-1; clone size: -; CDR3 protein: CASSQGTGSLAFF; CDR3 DNA: TGTGCCAGCAGCCAAGGGACAGGGAGTTTAGCTTTCTTT
D gene: -; V gene: TRBV21-1; CDR3 length: 16; J gene: TRBJ1-6; clone size: -; CDR3 protein: CASSKVVDRGFSPLHF; CDR3 DNA: TGTGCCAGCAGCAAAGTTGTCGATCGCGGGTTTTCACCCCTCCACTTT
D gene: -; V gene: TRBV15; CDR3 length: 13; J gene: TRBJ2-5; clone size: -; CDR3 protein: CATKSGTQETQYF; CDR3 DNA: TGTGCCACCAAGTCGGGGACCCAAGAGACCCAGTACTTC
D gene: -; V gene: TRBV18; CDR3 length: 14; J gene: TRBJ1-6; clone size: few; CDR3 protein: CASSPETGNSPLHF; CDR3 DNA: TGTGCCAGCTCCCCTGAAACGGGGAATTCACCCCTCCACTTT
D gene: -; V gene: TRBV9; CDR3 length: 14; J gene: TRBJ1-4; clone size: -; CDR3 protein: CASSYRGGNEKLFF; CDR3 DNA: TGTGCCAGCAGCTACCGGGGCGGTAATGAAAAACTGTTTTTT
D gene: -; V gene: TRBV18; CDR3 length: 12; J gene: TRBJ2-7; clone size: once; CDR3 protein: CASSPQGTEQYF; CDR3 DNA: TGTGCCAGCTCACCCCAAGGGACGGAGCAGTACTTC
D gene: -; V gene: TRBV7-2; CDR3 length: 12; J gene: TRBJ2-3; clone size: -; CDR3 protein: CASSSGTDTQYF; CDR3 DNA: TGTGCCAGCAGTAGCGGCACAGATACGCAGTATTTT
D gene: TRBD2; V gene: TRBV2; CDR3 length: 16; J gene: TRBJ2-5; clone size: -; CDR3 protein: CASREELAGGQETQYF; CDR3 DNA: TGTGCCAGCAGAGAAGAACTAGCGGGGGGGCAAGAGACCCAGTACTTC
D gene: -; V gene: TRBV19; CDR3 length: 19; J gene: TRBJ2-2; clone size: -; CDR3 protein: CASSIAGWRGRPNTGELFF; CDR3 DNA: TGTGCCAGTAGTATAGCAGGGTGGAGGGGTCGACCGAACACCGGGGAGCTGTTTTTT
D gene: TRBD1; V gene: TRBV20-1; CDR3 length: 15; J gene: TRBJ1-5; clone size: -; CDR3 protein: CSASRGTGTNQPQHF; CDR3 DNA: TGCAGTGCTAGTAGGGGGACAGGCACCAATCAGCCCCAGCATTTT
D gene: TRBD1; V gene: TRBV2; CDR3 length: 15; J gene: TRBJ1-5; clone size: once; CDR3 protein: CASSRQGLSNQPQHF; CDR3 DNA: TGTGCCAGCAGTCGACAGGGGCTTAGCAATCAGCCCCAGCATTTT
D gene: -; V gene: TRBV5-6; CDR3 length: 14; J gene: TRBJ2-3; clone size: -; CDR3 protein: CASSLTGPTDTQYF; CDR3 DNA: TGTGCCAGCAGCTTGACAGGACCGACAGATACGCAGTATTTT
D gene: -; V gene: TRBV5-1; CDR3 length: 13; J gene: TRBJ2-5; clone size: -; CDR3 protein: CASSLEGKETQYF; CDR3 DNA: TGCGCCAGCAGCTTGGAGGGGAAAGAGACCCAGTACTTC
D gene: -; V gene: TRBV2; CDR3 length: 14; J gene: TRBJ1-4; clone size: -; CDR3 protein: CASRTDRNREKLFF; CDR3 DNA: TGTGCCAGCAGGACCGACAGAAACAGAGAAAAACTGTTTTTT
D gene: -; V gene: TRBV18; CDR3 length: 14; J gene: TRBJ2-5; clone size: -; CDR3 protein: CASSPAAGQETQYF; CDR3 DNA: TGTGCCAGCTCACCAGCCGCGGGCCAAGAGACCCAGTACTTC
D gene: TRBD1; V gene: TRBV28; CDR3 length: 15; J gene: TRBJ2-7; clone size: -; CDR3 protein: CASSWTGGLTYEQYF; CDR3 DNA: TGTGCCAGCAGTTGGACAGGGGGTCTGACCTACGAGCAGTACTTC
D gene: -; V gene: TRBV5-1; CDR3 length: 16; J gene: TRBJ2-2; clone size: -; CDR3 protein: CASSLGSIAAGGELFF; CDR3 DNA: TGCGCCAGCAGTCTAGGCTCCATAGCGGCGGGCGGGGAGCTGTTTTTT
D gene: -; V gene: TRBV6-5; CDR3 length: 14; J gene: TRBJ1-5; clone size: -; CDR3 protein: CASITGSSNQPQHF; CDR3 DNA: TGTGCCAGCATCACAGGGAGTAGCAATCAGCCCCAGCATTTT
D gene: -; V gene: TRBV4-3; CDR3 length: 15; J gene: TRBJ1-1; clone size: -; CDR3 protein: CASSQVRGWETEAFF; CDR3 DNA: TGCGCCAGCAGCCAAGTAAGGGGTTGGGAAACTGAAGCTTTCTTT
D gene: -; V gene: TRBV5-5; CDR3 length: 14; J gene: TRBJ2-1; clone size: -; CDR3 protein: CATGAGTTYNEQFF; CDR3 DNA: TGTGCCACCGGGGCAGGGACAACCTACAATGAGCAGTTCTTC
D gene: TRBD1; V gene: TRBV2; CDR3 length: 14; J gene: TRBJ1-5; clone size: -; CDR3 protein: CASRLTGDFQPQHF; CDR3 DNA: TGTGCCAGCAGACTGACAGGGGATTTTCAGCCCCAGCATTTT
D gene: TRBD1; V gene: TRBV7-6; CDR3 length: 16; J gene: TRBJ1-3; clone size: -; CDR3 protein: CASSLNRGEAGNTIYF; CDR3 DNA: TGTGCCAGCAGCCTGAACAGGGGGGAAGCTGGAAACACCATATATTTT
D gene: -; V gene: TRBV4-3; CDR3 length: 14; J gene: TRBJ1-4; clone size: once; CDR3 protein: CASSQDRVGVELFF; CDR3 DNA: TGCGCCAGCAGCCAAGATCGGGTAGGGGTGGAACTGTTTTTT
D gene: -; V gene: TRBV19; CDR3 length: 15; J gene: TRBJ2-1; clone size: -; CDR3 protein: CASSKGSISGNEQFF; CDR3 DNA: TGTGCCAGTAGTAAAGGGTCTATCAGTGGCAATGAGCAGTTCTTC
D gene: TRBD1; V gene: TRBV6-5; CDR3 length: 14; J gene: TRBJ1-2; clone size: -; CDR3 protein: CASRFRGRSYGYTF; CDR3 DNA: TGTGCCAGCAGGTTCAGGGGGCGGAGCTATGGCTACACCTTC
D gene: TRBD2; V gene: TRBV2; CDR3 length: 16; J gene: TRBJ2-7; clone size: once; CDR3 protein: CASSELAGRSSYEQYF; CDR3 DNA: TGTGCCAGCAGTGAGTTAGCGGGGAGGAGCTCCTACGAGCAGTACTTC
D gene: TRBD1; V gene: TRBV28; CDR3 length: 14; J gene: TRBJ1-1; clone size: -; CDR3 protein: CASSQGTGNTEAFF; CDR3 DNA: TGTGCCAGCAGTCAAGGGACAGGGAACACTGAAGCTTTCTTT
D gene: -; V gene: TRBV5-4; CDR3 length: 18; J gene: TRBJ1-4; clone size: -; CDR3 protein: CASSPWSGRGATNEKLFF; CDR3 DNA: TGTGCCAGCAGCCCATGGTCAGGACGAGGTGCAACTAATGAAAAACTGTTTTTT
D gene: TRBD1; V gene: TRBV5-4; CDR3 length: 15; J gene: TRBJ2-3; clone size: -; CDR3 protein: CASSRGQLSTDTQYF; CDR3 DNA: TGTGCCAGCAGCCGGGGACAGCTCAGCACAGATACGCAGTATTTT
D gene: TRBD1; V gene: TRBV7-9; CDR3 length: 16; J gene: TRBJ1-6; clone size: -; CDR3 protein: CASSLGTGRNNSPLHF; CDR3 DNA: TGTGCCAGCAGCTTAGGGACAGGGAGAAATAATTCACCCCTCCACTTT
D gene: -; V gene: TRBV7-6; CDR3 length: 13; J gene: TRBJ2-7; clone size: -; CDR3 protein: CASSYRDGDEQYF; CDR3 DNA: TGTGCCAGCAGCTACCGGGACGGTGACGAGCAGTACTTC
D gene: -; V gene: TRBV12-2; CDR3 length: 13; J gene: TRBJ2-7; clone size: -; CDR3 protein: CASRPRTAFEQYF; CDR3 DNA: TGTGCAAGTCGCCCCAGGACAGCCTTCGAGCAGTACTTC
D gene: -; V gene: TRBV5-1; CDR3 length: 18; J gene: TRBJ1-6; clone size: -; CDR3 protein: CASSLVGGLSSYNSPLHF; CDR3 DNA: TGCGCCAGCAGCTTGGTCGGGGGGTTGAGCTCCTATAATTCACCCCTCCACTTT
D gene: TRBD1; V gene: TRBV30; CDR3 length: 15; J gene: TRBJ1-4; clone size: -; CDR3 protein: CAWSDTGGTNEKLFF; CDR3 DNA: TGTGCCTGGAGTGACACAGGGGGTACTAATGAAAAACTGTTTTTT
D gene: TRBD2; V gene: TRBV5-8; CDR3 length: 15; J gene: TRBJ2-1; clone size: -; CDR3 protein: CASSPGGGSYNEQFF; CDR3 DNA: TGTGCCAGCAGCCCTGGCGGGGGGTCCTACAATGAGCAGTTCTTC
D gene: -; V gene: TRBV5-1; CDR3 length: 14; J gene: TRBJ1-2; clone size: -; CDR3 protein: CASTRTVGNYGYTF; CDR3 DNA: TGCGCCAGCACCCGGACAGTTGGTAACTATGGCTACACCTTC
D gene: -; V gene: TRBV15; CDR3 length: 15; J gene: TRBJ2-3; clone size: few; CDR3 protein: CAIGAARRATDTQYF; CDR3 DNA: TGTGCCATCGGGGCAGCGAGGAGGGCCACAGATACGCAGTATTTT
D gene: TRBD2; V gene: TRBV6-5; CDR3 length: 11; J gene: TRBJ2-2; clone size: -; CDR3 protein: CVGTGGGELFF; CDR3 DNA: TGTGTCGGGACGGGGGGCGGGGAGCTGTTTTTT
D gene: TRBD1; V gene: TRBV11-1; CDR3 length: 16; J gene: TRBJ1-2; clone size: -; CDR3 protein: CASRTGGSLTNYGYTF; CDR3 DNA: TGTGCCAGCAGGACAGGGGGATCATTAACTAACTATGGCTACACCTTC
D gene: -; V gene: TRBV2; CDR3 length: 13; J gene: TRBJ1-2; clone size: -; CDR3 protein: CASSQNGGDGYTF; CDR3 DNA: TGTGCCAGCAGTCAGAATGGGGGAGATGGCTACACCTTC
D gene: -; V gene: TRBV10-1; CDR3 length: 17; J gene: TRBJ2-2; clone size: -; CDR3 protein: CASSGAGWRGDTGELFF; CDR3 DNA: TGCGCCAGCAGTGGGGCCGGATGGCGGGGAGACACCGGGGAGCTGTTTTTT
D gene: -; V gene: TRBV2; CDR3 length: 13; J gene: TRBJ2-7; clone size: once; CDR3 protein: CASSEFSNYEQYF; CDR3 DNA: TGTGCCAGCAGTGAGTTCTCCAACTACGAGCAGTACTTC
D gene: TRBD1; V gene: TRBV6-1; CDR3 length: 13; J gene: TRBJ1-1; clone size: -; CDR3 protein: CASSDQTGVNAFF; CDR3 DNA: TGTGCCAGCAGTGACCAGACAGGGGTGAATGCTTTCTTT
D gene: -; V gene: TRBV6-5; CDR3 length: 13; J gene: TRBJ1-3; clone size: -; CDR3 protein: CAGREGAGNTIYF; CDR3 DNA: TGTGCCGGACGGGAGGGGGCTGGAAACACCATATATTTT
D gene: -; V gene: TRBV10-3; CDR3 length: 16; J gene: TRBJ1-4; clone size: -; CDR3 protein: CAISAGAGMTNEKLFF; CDR3 DNA: TGTGCCATCAGTGCCGGGGCAGGGATGACTAATGAAAAACTGTTTTTT
D gene: TRBD1; V gene: TRBV13; CDR3 length: 17; J gene: TRBJ1-4; clone size: -; CDR3 protein: CASSPGQGLATNEKLFF; CDR3 DNA: TGTGCCAGCAGCCCGGGACAGGGACTCGCAACTAATGAAAAACTGTTTTTT
D gene: TRBD1; V gene: TRBV18; CDR3 length: 17; J gene: TRBJ1-2; clone size: -; CDR3 protein: CASSPGQAGLNDYGYTF; CDR3 DNA: TGTGCCAGCTCACCAGGACAGGCCGGTCTCAACGACTATGGCTACACCTTC